This TCR beta chain was observed in a study of cytomegalovirus exposure and HLA in healthy donors (dated by TCRdb to 2016 to 2017). Some background on the complete study: An earlier analysis of roughly 610 of the donors reported 276 Gb of sequence data and 117 million unique TCR beta sequences obtained from some 200 million T cells. Approximately 330 gigabases of sequencing data and approximately 92 million unique TCR sequences made up an early release that covered approximately 700 HLA-typed donors. Among the approximately 430 genotyped donors, about 83% belonged to the genetic ancestry cluster associated with self-reported Caucasian donors. The study aimed to test whether signatures of past pathogen exposure could be identified by cataloging public T cell receptors. The study profiled the T cell repertoires of about 720 subjects by immunosequencing and related them to cytomegalovirus serostatus. Besides the first cohort of 666 subjects, a separate validation cohort made up of 120 different subjects was used. The study combined high-throughput TCR immunosequencing, statistical association of individual TCRs with disease status, and machine learning to predict cytomegalovirus infection status. A later analysis re-analyzed previously published TCR beta repertoires from 650 to 800 donors and added high-resolution HLA genotyping to study TCR occurrence patterns. The later analysis used no new phenotypic data to find candidate immune exposures, relying instead on TCR beta sequences and their occurrence across donors. An earlier analysis of 587 of the donors used high-throughput TCR beta sequencing to judge whether each TCR beta V gene segment behaved as functional or pseudogenic. Alongside the repertoire data, information on donor age, sex, ethnicity and CMV serostatus was compiled. A later genetic analysis used genome-wide SNP genotypes for about three fifths of the roughly 700 donors, treating that subset as a discovery cohort. All discovery cohort repertoires had been generated using a single sequencing platform. Both class I and class II loci were covered by HLA typing, at four-digit resolution. Typing coverage differed by locus: A, B, C, DRB1 and DQB1 were typed in roughly 620-630 donors, DQA1 in 500 to 550, DPA1 in 600 to 610, and DPB1 in 400 to 480. Because of strong linkage in the cohort, roughly five DR-DQ haplotypes were treated as single units for association and clustering. Across roughly 420 genotyped donors of the cohort, an average of about 240,000 unique TCR beta nucleotide sequences per donor were sequenced, and roughly 18% of those sequences were non-productive. What the research found in general, with its limitations: When HLA alleles, especially DR and DQ, strongly co-occurred, TCR associations were difficult to assign to individual alleles. A cluster of highly shared sequence variants was judged likely to represent a technical artifact of the sequencing pipeline. The authors suggested that the approach could potentially be generalized to other disease states and immunological phenotypes. In a later analysis, around 17,000 TCR beta sequences were associated with specific HLA alleles at a false discovery rate of 0.05. HLA typing was unavailable for some donors at each locus, so association tests used only the typed subset. A further reported finding was that TCR beta sequences accurately predicted the HLA-A and HLA-B alleles for most subjects in the first cohort. The classifier was reported to diagnose cytomegalovirus status with high specificity and sensitivity in both the original and validation cohorts. A later analysis found that TCR association rates varied across HLA loci, with DRB1 alleles showing the most associated TCRs and HLA-C alleles the fewest. According to a later analysis, most CMV-associated TCR beta chains appeared to be HLA-restricted, and the HLA associations seemed to be driven largely by CMV exposure. Only TCR beta chains were sequenced in this cohort, and the absence of alpha or paired-chain data limited detectable features. A total of fewer than 200 TCR beta chains were listed by the study as associated with cytomegalovirus. The only immune exposure information available for the cohort was CMV serostatus. Sequencing depth was assumed to be roughly uniform across donors in the presence/absence analyses, though that assumption may not hold. According to a later analysis, parvovirus B19, influenza, CMV and Epstein-Barr virus appeared linked to several top co-occurrence clusters. Most TCR sequences were observed very rarely across donors, whereas some public TCRs were present in many individuals. The earlier analysis of about 600 of the donors excluded some 15 rarely observed V segments, including chromosome 9 orphons, because counts were too low. According to a later genetic analysis, donors in an Asian-associated ancestry cluster had fewer N-insertions in productive TCRs than the approximately 700-donor mean. In a later genetic analysis, a missense DCLRE1C variant was associated with V-gene and J-gene trimming of TCR beta chains, and the association was replicated in an independent cohort. In an earlier analysis of 450 to 750 of the donors, most TCR beta V segments appeared in productive rearrangements about 87% or about 30% of the time, broadly matching IMGT annotations. In vitro tests confirmed that three of the cytomegalovirus-associated TCR beta chains recognize cytomegalovirus antigens. Linkage disequilibrium might explain the correlated functional status among segregating V segments, but an unknown experimental factor could not be excluded. In a later analysis, HLA-associated TCR beta chains showed more clonal expansion and lower generation probabilities than non-associated chains that were equally common.

Libraries came from the immunoSEQ multiplex PCR assay. A mixture of 60 forward primers for TCR Vbeta segments and 13 reverse primers for TCR Jbeta segments was used in the multiplex PCR. The CDR3 region of rearranged TCR beta genes was amplified from genomic DNA by a multiplex PCR assay. On the Illumina HiSeq System, the amplified TCR beta libraries were sequenced as 87-base-pair reads. For the original study's pipeline: A later analysis tallied 75 million to 95 million unique TCR beta chains across the 600 to 700 repertoires, and some 10 million of those chains were shared by two or more donors. To remove PCR and sequencing errors, raw reads were error-corrected and collapsed into unique sequences using a nearest-neighbor algorithm that merged closely related sequences. Alignment of CDR3 sequences to IMGT reference sequences was used to assign V, D and J gene segments. For a sequence to be retained, a match of at least six nucleotides was required to both a V gene segment and a J gene segment. A rearrangement was called productive if the CDR3 had no stop codons and remained in frame with V and J, and every other rearrangement was called non-productive. CDR3 was defined according to IMGT convention as the region running from the second conserved V-encoded cysteine to the conserved J-encoded phenylalanine. In an earlier analysis of 500 to 650 of the donors, sequences lacking an unambiguous match to a single V gene segment were excluded. An earlier analysis of around 600 of the donors classified V segments as functional when productive rearrangements were above 56.7% and as segregating when the standard deviation between donors was above 5%. A statistical classification framework was built to diagnose cytomegalovirus status from the catalog of TCR beta chain sequences. In a later analysis, TCR nucleotide sequences were compared against IMGT/GENE-DB human TR gene sequences so that V and J genes could be assigned. A later analysis assigned CDR3 sequences and most-parsimonious VDJ recombination scenarios with the TCRdist pipeline. In a later analysis, each TCR beta chain was defined by its CDR3 amino acid sequence together with its V-gene family, and reads lacking a unique V-gene family were excluded. As a way to deal with suspected cross-contamination and a sequencing artifact, a later analysis dropped approximately 570 nucleotide sequences that were highly shared and had low generation probability. In a later analysis, a clonal expansion index for each public chain was calculated from normalized within-repertoire ranks of inferred template counts. In a later analysis, generation probabilities were computed with a VDJ recombination model fitted to out-of-frame rearrangements, and the resulting probabilities were checked against IGoR. In a later analysis, hypergeometric tests were used to score TCR-TCR, TCR-HLA and TCR-CMV co-occurrence, with a repertoire-size bias correction applied to TCR pairs. To estimate false discovery rates, a later analysis permuted the HLA or CMV assignments 20 times. A later analysis grouped co-occurring TCRs with DBSCAN, adding TCRdist sequence similarity when clustering within HLA-allele-positive subsets. Co-occurrence clustering excluded repertoires with fewer than 30,000 or more than 120,000 public chains, plus five with anomalous nucleotide sharing. In TCRdb, the immuneACCESS table is reduced to in-frame sequences with V and J assigned. These tables do not hold every clone; where another copy was compared, an unresolved V gene accounts for under half, and the others remain unexplained. V and J calls and clone size come straight from that table; D and trimming were deduced from the DNA. A total of approximately 120,000 clones appear in this sample, about 76% of them only once. The top ten clonotypes cover less than 15% of the sample.

Points on this clone: What this receptor recognizes is not known. No clone much larger than this one lies a single base away; base qualities are absent.

The cohort was made up of 666 healthy bone marrow donors. All cohort members were sampled while nominally healthy, although unrecorded immune exposures were likely present. The donor tested CMV seropositive and was one of the 289 seropositive cohort members. A peripheral blood sample was provided by each donor, and peripheral blood mononuclear cells were used for TCR beta sequencing. The Qiagen DNeasy Blood Extraction Kit was used to extract genomic DNA from the blood cell samples. This receptor was obtained from a woman between 55 and 75 years old in good health and CMV-seropositive. Material for sequencing was PBMCs.

The sequenced DNA: TGTGCCAGCAGCATCCGGTTCTCTGGAAACACCATATATTTT. The resulting protein is CASSIRFSGNTIYF. This receptor chain uses TRBV11-1 and TRBJ1-3, with no reliable assignment of the D segment. Trimming at the junction amounts to 5 bases on V and 0 bases on J, and the germline ends lie 8 bases apart. As encoded in the germline V gene (reference sequence), CDR1 is SGHAT while CDR2 is FQDESV. The CDR3, from cysteine to phenylalanine, totals 14 residues. Only CDR3 DNA is held: 42 bases, read in frame from base 1.